This is a list of T cell receptor beta chains from one sample in a study of T cell changes during pregnancy in multiple sclerosis. The method was immunoSEQ multiplex PCR; TCRdb's version includes in-frame clones alone and lacks a portion of them. Altogether 75,000 to 100,000 clones are present, over 75% being singletons, with the ten largest covering around 0.76%. This specimen consisted of peripheral blood, obtained in the second trimester of pregnancy. The origin of the receptors is a female donor in good health, enrolled as a control in a pregnancy study. Both conserved end residues are trimmed from each CDR3.

CDR3 length	J gene	V gene	CDR3 protein
13	TRBJ2-3	TRBV28	ASSLGTGSTDTQY
13	TRBJ2-7	TRBV5-4	ASSPDRAPSRWQY
11	TRBJ2-1	TRBV6-6	ASTVLAGQDLF
15	TRBJ1-1	TRBV5-1	ASSGDRGPRGDTEAF
14	TRBJ1-2	TRBV7-2	ASSLTPPTGERGYT
13	TRBJ1-5	TRBV19	ASSETGGRFQPQH
11	TRBJ1-2	TRBV6-5	ASQRTGGYGYT
13	TRBJ1-4	TRBV18	ASSPPTGGNEKLF
10	TRBJ2-3	TRBV7-2	ASNRDTDTQY
12	TRBJ2-4	TRBV28	ASNEPTTKNIQY
18	TRBJ2-3	TRBV4-2	ASSQIAGGPWRDFSDTQY
14	TRBJ1-1	TRBV19	ASSLWDRVENTEAF
13	TRBJ1-6	TRBV21-1	ASSTPDRKNSPLH
13	TRBJ2-1	TRBV6-5	ASSPTSGSYNEQF
13	TRBJ2-3	TRBV6-5	ASSRLAGEGDTQY
13	TRBJ1-1	TRBV5-1	ASSLGEGLNTEAF
11	TRBJ2-5	TRBV29-1	SATFTGQETQY
9	TRBJ1-1	TRBV21-1	ASSKGVGQS
11	TRBJ1-1	TRBV21-1	ASSKPPDTEAF
13	TRBJ2-1	TRBV2	ASIPGTRTYNEQF
14	TRBJ1-1	TRBV4-2	ASSQDTGYMNTEAF
10	TRBJ1-2	TRBV2	ASFPENYGYT
14	TRBJ2-3	TRBV4-1	ASSHPLGGSTDTQY
14	TRBJ1-1	TRBV7-9	ASSFSRGAGDTEAF
13	TRBJ1-1	TRBV6-1	ASSEYRTVDTEAF
12	TRBJ1-2	TRBV9	ASSAGTGYTGYT
16	TRBJ2-1	TRBV4-1	ASSQGKGPTSGDNEQF
12	TRBJ1-3	TRBV6-1	ASSEVLRLNTIY
15	TRBJ2-3	TRBV5-4	ASRGPTSAKSTDTQY
12	TRBJ2-3	TRBV5-4	ASSWTVSTDTQY
13	TRBJ2-7	TRBV28	ASSFGTGGLGEQY
12	TRBJ2-1	TRBV2	ASTTGGAYNEQF
13	TRBJ2-1	TRBV19	ASSIAASGGDEQF
15	TRBJ1-2	TRBV18	ASSPSRDRGRDGGYT
12	TRBJ2-5	TRBV6-5	ASSFGGNVETQY
16	TRBJ1-2	TRBV9	ASSVGLERAHESYGYT
13	TRBJ2-7	TRBV28	ASSFGRGPSYEQY
13	TRBJ1-1	TRBV5-4	ASSLGARLNTEAF
13	TRBJ1-2	TRBV5-1	ASSSGGGSNYGYT
14	TRBJ2-7	TRBV6-6	ASSYPTSGVMYEQY
14	TRBJ1-4	TRBV18	ASSPRTGAPNEKLF
11	TRBJ2-7	TRBV6-5	ASGRTSGYEQY
12	TRBJ1-2	TRBV6-5	ASSYRERDYGYT
13	TRBJ1-2	TRBV11-2	ASSLGDRELDGYT
15	TRBJ2-4	TRBV4-1	ASSQPQRGVAKNIQY